These 25 T cell receptor beta chains were sequenced from one sample in a study of T cells in Graves' hyperthyroidism and ophthalmopathy. It was RNA transcripts that yielded the amplified TCR beta CDR3 regions. The primer set for the first-round RT-PCR of the TCR CDR3 was HTBI. TCRdb processed the multiplex PCR reads anew with MiXCR; each CDR3 protein has one entry. The table has about 540,000 distinct CDR3 sequences, under 60% seen once. Specimen: peripheral blood or thyroid tissue (not recorded which). These TCRs come from a woman in her late teens or twenties with Graves' hyperthyroidism.

The gene calls are TRBV20-1 and TRBJ1-5, with D unclear. The CDR3 is 16 residues long. Trimming cost V 1 base and J 10 bases, with 23 bases left between them. Germline loops: CDR1 DFQATT, CDR2 SNEGSKA (reference sequence). The CDR3 is CSARVTGVEWNSPQHF. In DNA, the CDR3 is TGCAGTGCTAGAGTCACCGGGGTCGAGTGGAATTCACCCCAGCATTTT.

This clonotype was recorded at least ten times. The rearrangement uses TRBV5-4 and TRBJ2-5, with 15 bases matching TRBD2. CDR1 and CDR2 (germline): SGHNT, YYREEE (reference sequence). V was clipped by 2 bases and J by 5 bases; unmatched bases: 4. The CDR3 loop spans 16 amino acids. The CDR3 region has the DNA TGTGCCAGCAGCTTCGGGACTAGCGGGAGGCCGGAGACCCAGTACTTC. Amino acids: CASSFGTSGRPETQYF. The full variable domain, with the rest looked up from reference TRBV5-4 and TRBJ2-5, is ETGVTQSPTHLIKTRGQQVTLRCSSQSGHNTVSWYQQALGQGPQFIFQYYREEENGRGNFPPRFSGLQFPNYSSELNVNALELDDSALYLCASSFGTSGRPETQYFGPGTRLLVL.

This chain links TRBV5-4 with TRBJ1-1; 7 positions match TRBD1. CDR3 length: 16 residues. The J segment lost 5 bases and the V segment lost 4 bases, leaving 14 bases of the junction unmatched. The V gene's germline CDR1 is SGHNT and CDR2 YYREEE (reference sequence). The CDR3 DNA reads as TGTGCCAGCAGCCCGAGGGGTAGGGGGCGAGCTACTGAAGCTTTCTTT. Translating gives CASSPRGRGRATEAFF.

In its sample, this clonotype was seen many times. The J gene is TRBJ2-7, the V gene TRBV24-1; 10 bases are a match to TRBD1. CDR1 KGHDR and CDR2 SFDVKD come from the germline V gene. This CDR3 comprises 16 residues. With V trimmed by 4 bases and J by 3 bases, 8 bases remained unmatched. CDR3 nucleotide sequence: TGTGCCACCAGTGAGCATCCGGGACAGGGGATCTACGAGCAGTACTTC. This codes for CATSEHPGQGIYEQYF.

This clonotype has ten or more counts. The V and J genes are TRBV10-3 and TRBJ2-7; D perhaps matches TRBD2 (6 bases). V lost 6 bases and J 0 bases, leaving 12 bases between the germline ends. The CDR3 covers 14 residues. The germline CDR1 and CDR2 sequences are ENHRY and SYGVKD. The CDR3 nucleotides read TGTGCCATCAGCCACCGGGACTCCTCCTACGAGCAGTACTTC. Its translation is CAISHRDSSYEQYF.

This clonotype was picked up a small number of times. The V and J genes are TRBV19 and TRBJ2-5, with 8 positions matching TRBD1. The CDR3 is 15 residues long. V dropped 7 bases and J dropped 4; count of bases not matched to a gene: 11. Germline V CDR1 and CDR2: LNHDA, SQIVND (reference sequence). CDR3 protein: CASKAGQGARETQYF. The CDR3 DNA reads as TGTGCCAGTAAGGCTGGCCAGGGGGCCCGAGAGACCCAGTACTTC.

This clonotype was observed a single time. This chain uses TRBV29-1 with TRBJ1-1; D uncertain. The germline V and J ends were trimmed by 4 bases and 7 bases, with 13 bases remaining between them. This CDR3 contains 12 residues. Germline values: CDR1 SQVTM, CDR2 ANQGSEA. CDR3 amino acids: CSVVKSQDEAFF. Written as DNA, the CDR3 is TGCAGCGTTGTGAAGTCCCAGGATGAAGCTTTCTTT. The full variable domain, with the rest looked up from reference TRBV29-1 and TRBJ1-1, is SAVISQKPSRDICQRGTSLTIQCQVDSQVTMMFWYRQQPGQSLTLIATANQGSEATYESGFVIDKFPISRPNLTFSTLTVSNMSPEDSSIYLCSVVKSQDEAFFGQGTRLTVV.

This clonotype has more than one count but fewer than ten. V usage is TRBV7-2 and J usage is TRBJ2-7, with D tentatively TRBD2 (7 bases). Germline V CDR1 and CDR2: SGHTA, FQGNSA. CDR3 length: 21 residues. The ends were cut back, 4 bases at V and 5 bases at J, with 36 bases in the middle. The DNA for the CDR3 is TGTGCCAGCAGCTCAAGCGGCGGGGGAGGGGGGCGAGGTTTAGGGTTAAACGAGCAGTACTTC. As protein: CASSSSGGGGGRGLGLNEQYF.

This clonotype was picked up many times. CDR3 in amino acids: CASSEKEGAEAFF. Written as DNA, the CDR3 is TGTGCCAGCAGTGAAAAAGAGGGGGCTGAAGCTTTCTTT. The chain has TRBV25-1 and TRBJ1-1, with D possibly matching TRBD1 (6 bases). The V end lost 2 bases, the J end lost 6 bases, and 10 bases lay between the germline ends. The CDR3 extends over 13 amino acids. In germline, CDR1 is MGHDK, CDR2 SYGVNS.

Points on this clonotype: One end of the junction fails to match germline, which may point to a read error. The CDR3 DNA follows: TGTGCCACCAGTAGTAGCGGGCCCCGGTACACCGGGGGGCTGTTTTTT. Residues: CATSSSGPRYTGGLFF. The chain has TRBV24-1 and TRBJ2-2; 7 positions match TRBD2. Germline V lookup: CDR1 KGHDR, CDR2 SFDVKD. This CDR3 is 16 amino acids long.

V and J are TRBV7-2 and TRBJ2-7; no firm D call. V lost 6 bases and J lost 1, with 13 bases in between. Germline V gene lookup returns CDR1 SGHTA and CDR2 FQGNSA. This CDR3 has 14 residues. The DNA of the CDR3 is TGTGCCAGCAGTTACGTGGGGTTTTCCTACGAGCAGTACTTC. Encoded protein: CASSYVGFSYEQYF.

This clonotype was seen ten or more times. This chain uses TRBV5-6 with TRBJ2-2; a possible D gene is TRBD2 (5 bases). The length of the CDR3 is 15 residues. With 0 bases removed from V and 4 bases from J, the gap between germline ends came to 10 bases. Germline values: CDR1 SGHDT, CDR2 YYEEEE. The CDR3 bases are TGTGCCAGCAGCTTGGTGGACTTGAGCACCGGGGAGCTGTTTTTT. Translating gives CASSLVDLSTGELFF.

This clonotype has ten or more counts. The V and J genes are TRBV10-3 and TRBJ2-2; D may be TRBD2 (5 bases). The V end was cut by 6 bases, the J end by 1 base, with 9 bases between. From germline, CDR1 is ENHRY and CDR2 SYGVKD. The length of the CDR3 is 14 residues. DNA of the CDR3: TGTGCCATCAGCGGACTGGGGAACACCGGGGAGCTGTTTTTT. Translating it yields CAISGLGNTGELFF.

The chain combines TRBV15 with TRBJ2-1; D may correspond to TRBD1 or TRBD2 (5 bases each). Per germline, CDR1 LNHNV and CDR2 YYDKDF (reference sequence). With 1 base removed from V and 12 bases from J, the gap between germline ends came to 19 bases. There are 15 residues in the CDR3. The CDR3 DNA is TGTGCCACCAGCAGAGTTTCCGGGGCCGGCCGGGTGCAGTTCTTC. Translating it yields CATSRVSGAGRVQFF.

The table lists this clonotype with many counts. The chain combines TRBV9 with TRBJ2-7; 8 positions match TRBD2. V shed 0 bases and J 5 bases; nucleotides not matched to a gene: 7. This CDR3 is built from 15 residues. CDR1 and CDR2 from the germline V gene are SGDLS and YYNGEE. Written as DNA, the CDR3 is TGTGCCAGCAGCGTAGGGGGACGGGAGGGGGACGAGCAGTACTTC. Translated: CASSVGGREGDEQYF.

To note about this clonotype: The junction does not match germline at one end; this may be a read error. This sequence joins TRBV2 and TRBJ1-5; 10 positions agree with TRBD1. Germline V lookup: CDR1 SNHLY, CDR2 FYNNEI. There are 15 residues in the CDR3. The CDR3 reads CASSEGDRGYQPQHF. DNA for the CDR3: TGTGCCAGCAGCGAAGGGGACAGGGGCTATCAGCCCCAGCATTTT.

This clonotype was picked up many times. J is TRBJ2-2 and V is TRBV7-6, with 8 positions matching TRBD1. The CDR3 is 14 residues long. The germline V gene encodes CDR1 SGHVS and CDR2 FNYEAQ. With V trimmed by 5 bases and J by 9 bases, 8 bases remained unmatched. DNA of the CDR3: TGTGCCAGCAGCCCGACAGGGGAAGGCCGGGAGCTGTTTTTT. Its translation is CASSPTGEGRELFF. The full variable domain, rest sourced from reference TRBV7-6 and TRBJ2-2, is GAGVSQSPRYKVTKRGQDVALRCDPISGHVSLYWYRQALGQGPEFLTYFNYEAQQDKSGLPNDRFSAERPEGSISTLTIQRTEQRDSAMYRCASSPTGEGRELFFGEGSRLTVL.

This clonotype was counted many times. The rearrangement uses TRBV9 and TRBJ2-2, with TRBD2 identical over 9 bases. This CDR3 has 17 amino acids. Germline V gives CDR1 SGDLS, CDR2 YYNGEE. Unmatched junction bases numbered 8, after V lost 4 bases and J lost 1 base. The CDR3 region has the DNA TGTGCCAGCAGCCCCATAGGGACTAGCAGGAACACCGGGGAGCTGTTTTTT. Translating gives CASSPIGTSRNTGELFF.

There are many counts of this clonotype. This chain joins TRBV2 and TRBJ2-2; D might be TRBD1 (6 bases). This CDR3 is 15 amino acids long. V was shortened by 2 bases and J by 6 bases, with 13 bases between the two germline ends. In germline, CDR1 is SNHLY, CDR2 FYNNEI. CDR3 region: CASSERGRGSGELFF. The CDR3 DNA is TGTGCCAGCAGTGAACGGGGCAGGGGTTCCGGGGAGCTGTTTTTT.

The J gene is TRBJ1-6, the V gene TRBV11-2; perhaps TRBD1 as D (5 bases). Germline values: CDR1 SGHAT, CDR2 FQNNGV. CDR3 length: 15 residues. Trimming pared 2 bases from V and 10 bases from J, leaving 15 bases between. The CDR3 is CASSLFRDFGSPLHF. In nucleotides, the CDR3 is TGTGCCAGCAGCTTATTCCGGGACTTTGGCTCACCCCTCCACTTT.

The gene calls are TRBV24-1 and TRBJ2-2; a possible D gene is TRBD2 (5 bases). Deletions cut 3 bases from V and 0 bases from J, with 7 bases between. The CDR3 is made up of 15 amino acids. Germline V gene lookup returns CDR1 KGHDR and CDR2 SFDVKD. The CDR3 region is CATSDPGSNTGELFF. The CDR3, as DNA: TGTGCCACCAGTGATCCGGGGTCGAACACCGGGGAGCTGTTTTTT.

This clonotype is a singleton in its sample. J is TRBJ2-5 and V is TRBV7-9, with D perhaps TRBD2 (6 bases). The tail of the sequence fits TRBJ2-1 better, so the J call may be wrong. Germline assignment: CDR1 SEHNR and CDR2 FQNEAQ (reference sequence). There are 16 residues in the CDR3. The CDR3, as DNA: TGTGCCAGCAGCTTAGTTAGCGGCACTATCTACAATGAGCAGTTCTTC. This codes for CASSLVSGTIYNEQFF.

The rearrangement links TRBV7-2 to TRBJ1-5; 7 bases map to TRBD1. V shed 5 bases, J shed 9 bases, and the junction held 4 bases outside the gene matches. The germline V gene encodes CDR1 SGHTA and CDR2 FQGNSA. The CDR3 has 12 residues. CDR3 protein: CASSARQGPQHF. DNA for the CDR3: TGTGCCAGCAGCGCCCGACAGGGGCCCCAGCATTTT.

The chain joins TRBV7-9 to TRBJ1-1; 7 bases line up with TRBD1. Trimming at V came to 5 bases and at J to 1 base, leaving 7 bases not matched to a gene. This CDR3 has 15 amino acids. The germline CDR1 and CDR2 sequences are SEHNR and FQNEAQ (reference sequence). The CDR3 DNA reads as TGTGCCAGCAGCCAAGACAGGGTCTCGAACACTGAAGCTTTCTTT. It codes for CASSQDRVSNTEAFF. The complete variable domain, with remaining parts taken from reference TRBV7-9 and TRBJ1-1, reads DTGVSQNPRHKITKRGQNVTFRCDPISEHNRLYWYRQTLGQGPEFLTYFQNEAQLEKSRLLSDRFSAERPKGSFSTLEIQRTEQGDSAMYLCASSQDRVSNTEAFFGQGTRLTVV.

The chain carries TRBV6-2 or TRBV6-3 and TRBJ1-4; TRBD1 matches 8 bases. V lost 3 bases to trimming and J lost 6 bases; unmatched junction nucleotides: 9. Germline V CDR1 and CDR2: MNHEY, SVGEGT. This CDR3 is 16 amino acids long. CDR3 nucleotides: TGTGCCAGCAGTTATGTAGGAGACAGGGGAGATGAAAAACTGTTTTTT. This translates into CASSYVGDRGDEKLFF.